This TCR beta chain was sequenced in a study of blood T cells in healthy people across ages (dated by TCRdb to between 2015 and 2017). Turning to the overall study: In model experiments, template switching captured roughly one uniquely barcoded TCR beta cDNA molecule for every two T cells. The study measured age-related changes in TCR beta repertoire diversity using deep sequencing normalized with unique cDNA molecular identifiers. The donors were divided into four age groups: young (average around 17 years), middle-aged (approximately 39), aged (approximately 59) and long-lived (roughly 86). Donors of different ages were randomly distributed across sequencing lanes to avoid experimental bias. The study analyzed two additional independent replicas of 1 million unique cDNA reads from the same blood draw for two donors, one aged 18 to 30 and one aged 80 or older.

Results and caveats for the whole study, not just this receptor: As age increased, observed TCR beta diversity per million T cells dropped in a roughly linear way, and a significant reduction was already evident by age 40. Total diversity estimates from one million sequenced T cells were considered lower bounds and underestimates. Since profiling was done on bulk unsorted PBMCs, naive and antigen-experienced compartments could not be conclusively compared. Compared with the aged group, the long-lived group had more naive CD4+ T cells, fewer expanded clones and increased TCR diversity, a pattern suggesting age selection. A strong correlation was found between observed TCR beta diversity and the percentage of naive T cells measured by flow cytometry. Because the CMV infection status of the donors was unknown, age-related changes in expanded clonotypes may potentially have been confounded.

Donors were roughly 40 systemically healthy Caucasian individuals from Russia aged roughly 6 to 90 years. Approximately 9.3 milliliters of peripheral blood were drawn from each donor into EDTA-treated Vacutainer tubes. Ficoll-Paque density-gradient centrifugation was used to isolate PBMCs, with at least 7 million obtained per sample. Trizol reagent was used to extract total RNA from the PBMCs, yielding at least 5.5 micrograms per sample. For every donor, an aliquot of PBMCs went through flow cytometry to measure the percentages of naive CD45RAhigh/CD27high T cells. This clonotype appeared a few times. Its antigen remains unidentified. A much more abundant neighbour one base away suggests this may be a read error. V is trimmed back by 4 bases and J by 4 bases, and the junction contains 2 bases that no gene match accounts for. Measured from the cysteine to the phenylalanine, the CDR3 is 14 residues long. The CDR3 DNA has 42 bases and is translated from base 1. From a lookup of the germline V gene, CDR1 and CDR2 are SQVTM and ANQGSEA.

The library came from 5' RACE. Sequencer: Illumina HiSeq 2500. A second PCR of about 6 to 12 cycles was performed with a sample-barcoded 5' primer and a J-beta primer mix. A template-switch 5' adaptor carrying 12 random nucleotides introduced a unique molecular identifier onto each TCR beta cDNA molecule. Each sample yielded at least 2.5 million CDR3-containing paired-end reads. All of the RNA was converted into first-strand cDNA using the Mint cDNA synthesis kit, with a TRBC-specific oligonucleotide serving as the primer. Following uracil-DNA glycosylase treatment, all cDNA underwent a first 18-cycle PCR with the universal primers M1SS and BC2_uni_R. The original methods were these. For normalization, 1 million high-quality reads were randomly selected from each sample, with every read carrying a distinct molecular identifier. Reads with shared molecular identifiers were discarded instead of being binned into consensus sequences. MiTCR, run with a Q25 quality threshold and the strictest error-elimination algorithm, handled CDR3 identification, clonotype clustering and error correction. Lower-bound total TCR beta diversity was estimated with a nonparametric unseen species model using Euler transformation. Starting from the raw public reads, TCRdb applied fastp trimming at Q25, assembled clones with MiXCR and retained in-frame beta chains. Identical CDR3 proteins give one entry, which carries the most common genes and DNA. The V and J calls and clone size are TCRdb's, not the authors'. The sample table contains approximately 800,000 distinct CDR3 sequences; only one count was recorded for roughly 46% of them. The top ten constitute around 18% of the sample.

Sequencing was done on a sample of blood. The rearranged chain carries TRBV29-1 and TRBJ2-5, with TRBD2 matching 14 junction bases. The sequence came from an elderly man in good health. The CDR3 reads CSVAGTSGRETQYF. The sequence in DNA is TGCAGCGTTGCAGGGACTAGCGGGAGAGAGACCCAGTACTTC.